This T cell receptor beta chain is drawn from a study of T cell responses to AZD1222 COVID-19 vaccine. Overall study findings and caveats: Baseline serology detected seropositivity in only five or six AZD1222 recipients.

On this clone itself: The antigen is not known.

Clones were read by immunoSEQ multiplex PCR, and TCRdb kept only the in-frame ones, dropping some. Of about 110,000 clones listed, roughly 90% were seen once; the top ten hold 2.5% to 3%. With 6 bases removed from V and 5 bases from J, the gap between germline ends came to 7 bases. CDR3 length: 10 residues. Germline V gene lookup returns CDR1 SQVTM and CDR2 ANQGSEA. This sequence joins TRBV29-1 and TRBJ2-5, with D unclear. The sequence was obtained from an adult in good health. The sequencing here drew on peripheral blood, taken on day 0 of AZD1222 vaccination. This chain's CDR3 is CSVEAETQYF. The DNA of the CDR3 is TGCAGCGTCGAGGCGGAGACCCAGTACTTC.